This T cell receptor (beta chain) is from a study of T cell responses to AZD1222 COVID-19 vaccine. Germline V gene sequence: CDR1 SGHAT, CDR2 FQNNGV. The V and J ends lost 5 bases and 13 bases, in that order; junction bases with no gene match: 8. The CDR3 is 12 residues long. About this clone: What it recognizes is unknown.

Some clones are missing from TCRdb's copy, which holds only in-frame ones; the method was immunoSEQ multiplex PCR. This sample yields over 100,000 clones, of which roughly nine tenths are seen a single time; 2.4% belongs to the top ten. General study results and limits: White British people made up most donors, females outnumbered males, and clonal diversity was possibly underestimated.

Specimen: peripheral blood, collected on day 0 of AZD1222 vaccination. J is TRBJ2-7 and V is TRBV11-2, with 10 bases matching TRBD2. The source of this sequence is an adult in good health. As DNA, the CDR3 is TGTGCCAGCAGCCCGACGACTAGCGGGCGCTACTTC. It is translated as CASSPTTSGRYF.